The clone carrying this T cell receptor (beta chain) showed up just once. This entry is derived from a study of blood T cell repertoires in COVID-19. Study summary: There were acute and convalescent COVID-19 samples, and they came from the United States, Italy and Spain. Sample material is recorded as cDNA or gDNA derived from T cells, B-cell-depleted T cells, or PBMCs.

This CDR3 contains 13 residues. V was trimmed by 9 bases and J by 5 bases, leaving 16 bases between them. The germline CDR1 and CDR2 sequences are SGHNT and YENEEA. Source study methods: Amplifying reference gene primers gave estimates of nucleated cell counts. Some clones are missing from TCRdb's copy, which holds only in-frame ones; the method was immunoSEQ multiplex PCR. V and J calls and clone size are those listed in that table; D and trimming were worked out from the DNA. The sample records some 26,000 clones, around 88% being singletons. The rearrangement links TRBV11-3 to TRBJ1-1; no clear D gene. The sequenced material came from peripheral blood. This TCR derives from a human donor with active COVID-19. The donor label of this sample is uncertain. The CDR3 nucleotides are TGTGCCAGTTCCGACCCTGAGGGAACTGAAGCTTTCTTT. Its translation is CASSDPEGTEAFF.